This TCR beta chain was documented in a study of blood T cell repertoires in COVID-19. TCRdb's copy holds only in-frame clones and misses some; the assay was immunoSEQ multiplex PCR. The sample lists around 280,000 clones, around 90% seen once, with 1.5% to 2% in the top ten. Symptom resolution, clearance, or two negative PCRs marked donors in Cohort 3 as recovered. CDR1 and CDR2 (germline): SEHNR, FQNEAQ (reference sequence). V lost 5 bases to trimming and J lost 8 bases, with 18 bases between them. This CDR3 region has 14 residues. The clonotype was recovered from a woman aged 35 to 49 who had recovered from COVID-19. Sequenced material: PBMCs or T cells enriched from blood (not recorded which). The chain carries TRBV7-9 and TRBJ1-2, with D maybe TRBD1 (5 bases). This chain's CDR3 is CASSPLDRERGYTF. The CDR3 nucleotides read TGTGCCAGCAGCCCATTAGACAGAGAAAGGGGCTACACCTTC.